This T cell receptor (beta chain) was captured in a study of T cells in women clearing cervical HPV infection. Study-level background: HLA type could not be excluded as a confounder. The study, taken as a whole, reports: CIN3+ cases had significantly higher TCR repertoire richness than controls, but evenness did not differ.

Sequenced by immunoSEQ multiplex PCR; TCRdb stores in-frame clones only, minus some. This sample's clone table lists 25,000 to 35,000 clones. Cervical HPV DNA detected by MY09/MY11 PCR, typed by dot-blot. V was trimmed by 6 bases and J by 4 bases, leaving 13 bases between them. This CDR3 comprises 13 residues. Regarding this clone: What it binds is not known. The DNA ends 3 residues before the CDR3 does, and the rest of the CDR3 is filled in from the germline J gene.

The receptor comes from a woman aged 18-69 years with a cervical HPV16 infection that either progressed to CIN3+ or cleared (not recorded which). The sample taken for sequencing was blood buffy coat. V usage is TRBV12-3 or TRBV12-4 and J usage is TRBJ2-7; perhaps TRBD2 as D (7 bases). The CDR3 reads CASRRGREYEQYF. The CDR3 DNA, read in part, is TGTGCCAGCAGGCGGGGGCGGGAATACGAG.